This T cell receptor beta chain was captured by sequencing in a study of response to subunit inactivated influenza vaccine. TCRdb used MiXCR to reprocess the RT-PCR reads, holding one entry per CDR3 protein. The data contain approximately 500,000 distinct CDR3 sequences, 10% to 15% of them seen just once; the ten biggest clones take up around 13%. Notes on the study in general: Each seasonal flu vaccination may recruit only limited new T cells, authors suggested.

Trimming cost V 5 bases and J 3 bases; bases outside gene matches: 5. The CDR3 totals 14 residues. Per germline, CDR1 SGHRS and CDR2 YFSETQ. This clonotype was seen only a few times. Its antigen is not known. Material: PBMCs from blood, obtained about 40 days after vaccination. The chain employs TRBV5-1 and TRBJ2-3; 8 nucleotides line up with TRBD1. This clonotype originated in a man aged 50 or older who received an inactivated influenza vaccine. CDR3 amino acids: CASRYGQGTDTQYF. CDR3 nucleotides: TGCGCCAGCAGATACGGACAGGGAACAGATACGCAGTATTTT.